These 21 T cell receptor beta chains were all obtained from the same sample, sequenced in a study. TRBV12-4/TRBJ1-2 clonotypes were amplified with adaptor-ligated barcode primers. One entry per CDR3 protein results from TCRdb running MiXCR on the multiplex PCR reads. The table includes about 1,300 distinct CDR3 sequences, less than 25% detected once. Sequencing used naive CD4+ T cells sorted from blood. Stated subset: naive CD4+ T cells, CD4+CD45RA+CD25-. These receptors all come from a female donor with breast cancer.

This clonotype was seen a handful of times. A much larger clone is a single base away; this may be a read error. The gene calls are TRBV12-3 or TRBV12-4 and TRBJ1-2; D is unclear. V was clipped by 5 bases and J by 7 bases, with 14 bases between them. The CDR3 has 13 residues. In DNA, the CDR3 is TGTGCCAGCAGTCTAGACGGCCTCTGTGGCTACACCTTC. Encoded protein: CASSLDGLCGYTF.

Notes on this clonotype: At one end, the junction sequence differs from germline, possibly due to a read error. CDR3 sequence: CASSLSDRANYGYTF. The CDR3 coding sequence is TGCGCCAGCAGTCTCTCGGACAGGGCCAACTATGGCTACACCTTC. V is TRBV12-3 or TRBV12-4 and J is TRBJ1-2; the match to TRBD1 covers 8 bases. The length of the CDR3 is 15 residues.

On this clonotype: With a much larger clone just one base away, this may be a read error. The CDR3 protein is CASSLEDPNYGYTF. As DNA, the CDR3 is TGTGCCAGCAGTTTAGAGGACCCTAACTATGGCTACACCTTC. The chain employs TRBV12-3 or TRBV12-4 and TRBJ1-2, with D hard to call. The CDR3 consists of 14 residues. V was pared by 1 base and J by 0 bases, with 6 bases between.

Turning to this clonotype: Given a much more abundant clone one base away, this may be a read error. The V call is TRBV12-3 or TRBV12-4, the J call TRBJ1-2; D unclear. V dropped 4 bases and J dropped 5 bases, with 11 bases sitting between them. The CDR3 totals 13 residues. The CDR3 reads CASSSWGNYGYTF. In nucleotides, the CDR3 is TGTGCCAGCAGTTCCTGGGGTAATTATGGCTACACCTTC.

With regard to this clonotype: At one end the junction does not follow the germline gene, possibly because of a read error. The J gene is TRBJ1-2, the V gene TRBV12-3 or TRBV12-4; D not resolved. The CDR3 contains 13 residues. The CDR3 region is CASSLARLGGYTF. CDR3 DNA sequence: TGTGCCAGCAGTCTAGCCCGGTTAGGTGGCTACACCTTC.

By proportion, this clonotype is medium-sized. J is TRBJ1-2 and V is TRBV12-3 or TRBV12-4, with D possibly matching TRBD1 (5 bases). There are 13 residues in the CDR3. V shed 3 bases and J shed 3 bases, with 8 bases lying between them. In DNA form, the CDR3 reads TGTGCCAGCAGTTTCGGGACGGACTATGGCTACACCTTC. This translates into CASSFGTDYGYTF.

The sample holds a few counts of this clonotype. V is TRBV12-3 or TRBV12-4 and J is TRBJ1-2; D is perhaps TRBD1 (5 bases). V was shortened by 5 bases and J by 4 bases, with 17 bases between the two germline ends. CDR3 length: 15 amino acids. CDR3 coding DNA: TGTGCCAGCAGTCCGCCCCGAGGGGTTCTCTATGGCTACACCTTC. Amino acid sequence: CASSPPRGVLYGYTF.

As regards this clonotype: Its ends do not fully match the called genes, so a read error is possible. V and J are TRBV12-3 or TRBV12-4 and TRBJ1-2; 8 nucleotides align to TRBD1. This CDR3 spans 15 amino acids. The CDR3 loop is CGSSRSDRANYGYTF. In nucleotides, the CDR3 is TGTGGCAGCAGCCGCTCGGACAGGGCCAACTATGGCTACACCTTC.

This clonotype counts as large. The rearrangement links TRBV12-3 or TRBV12-4 to TRBJ1-2; D unresolved. The CDR3 is made up of 13 amino acids. V shed 3 bases and J shed 2 bases, with 7 bases lying between them. DNA of the CDR3: TGTGCCAGCAGTTTGGACGGGAACTATGGCTACACCTTC. It is translated as CASSLDGNYGYTF.

This clonotype was observed a single time. The junction differs from germline at one of its ends, possibly a read error. The rearrangement links TRBV12-5 to TRBJ1-2; D not resolved. CDR1 and CDR2 (germline): LGHNT, FRNRAP. This CDR3 has 13 amino acids. The CDR3, as DNA: TGTGCTAGTGGTGTTGACCCGGCGCTGGGCCACGCCTTC. It codes for CASGVDPALGHAF.

The gene calls are TRBV12-3 or TRBV12-4 and TRBJ1-2; TRBD1 matches at 8 bases. This CDR3 has 15 amino acids. The junction had 10 bases not matched to a gene; V was cut back by 5 bases and J by 5 bases. CDR3 sequence: CASSQKTGDGYGYTF. DNA for the CDR3: TGTGCCAGCAGTCAGAAGACAGGGGATGGGTATGGCTACACCTTC.

By sample share, this clonotype is large. The chain combines TRBV12-3 or TRBV12-4 with TRBJ1-2; 7 bases line up with TRBD1. The CDR3 contains 15 residues. The J segment lost 0 bases and the V segment lost 10 bases, leaving 11 bases of the junction unmatched. The CDR3 DNA reads TGTGCCACCAGCGAACGACAGGGCGCTAACTATGGCTACACCTTC. The encoded protein is CATSERQGANYGYTF.

This clonotype ranks as medium-sized. J is TRBJ1-2 and V is TRBV12-3 or TRBV12-4; no clear D. V was cut by 3 bases and J by 9 bases, with 14 bases left in between. The CDR3 covers 13 residues. In nucleotides, the CDR3 is TGTGCCAGCAGTTTTGCCGGACCCCTAAGCTACACCTTC. It encodes CASSFAGPLSYTF.

To note about this clonotype: A much larger clone differs from this one at a single base, so this may be a read error. This chain connects TRBV12-3 or TRBV12-4 to TRBJ1-2, with D maybe TRBD1 (5 bases). CDR3 length: 14 residues. Trimming shortened V by 2 bases and J by 8 bases, and 15 bases separated the two germline ends. The CDR3 DNA reads as TGTGCCAGCAGTTTAAGGGGAGCCTCCTGGGGCTACACCTTC. Its protein product is CASSLRGASWGYTF.

This clonotype is deemed large. This chain links TRBV12-3 or TRBV12-4 with TRBJ1-2, with D possibly TRBD1 on 5 matching bases. The V end was cut by 2 bases, the J end by 4 bases, with 8 bases between. The CDR3 spans 13 residues. The CDR3 DNA follows: TGTGCCAGCAGTTTAAACAGGAGCTATGGCTACACCTTC. It translates to CASSLNRSYGYTF.

Sample share makes this clonotype large. This chain joins TRBV12-3 or TRBV12-4 and TRBJ1-2, with D unresolved. Trimming removed 3 bases at V and 3 bases at J, with 8 bases between. The CDR3 is 13 residues long. CDR3 DNA: TGTGCCAGCAGTTTGGGCGCGGACTATGGCTACACCTTC. This codes for CASSLGADYGYTF.

This clonotype is termed medium-sized. The V call is TRBV12-3 or TRBV12-4, the J call TRBJ1-2; TRBD1 matches at 9 bases. V lost 3 bases to trimming and J lost 1 base; unmatched junction nucleotides: 6. The CDR3 consists of 16 residues. CDR3 protein: CASSFFGTGINYGYTF. CDR3 sequence (DNA): TGTGCCAGCAGTTTCTTCGGGACAGGGATTAACTATGGCTACACCTTC.

By frequency in the sample, this clonotype is medium-sized. The chain has TRBV12-3 or TRBV12-4 and TRBJ1-2; D is ambiguous. Deletions cut 8 bases from V and 4 bases from J, with 17 bases between. The CDR3 spans 14 residues. CDR3 in DNA: TGTGCCAGCTGGGCCTACGACGGAACCTATGGCTACACCTTC. This gives the protein CASWAYDGTYGYTF.

Ten or more counts support this clonotype. This may stem from a read error, because a much larger clone lies one nucleotide away. The chain uses TRBV12-3 or TRBV12-4 and TRBJ1-2, with D hard to call. The CDR3 length is 15 residues. Trimming left V 7 bases short and J 4 bases short, with 19 bases between. CDR3 nucleotides: TGTGCCAGCACCCCTTCCCTGGCTCGGGGCTATGGCTACACCTTC. Protein sequence: CASTPSLARGYGYTF.

As regards this clonotype: This CDR3 fails to terminate in the conserved phenylalanine or tryptophan, so it likely reflects a read error. The chain's CDR3 is CASSMGRNRNDYTY. Here the CDR3 DNA reads TGTGCCAGCAGCATGGGACGGAATAGGAATGACTACACCTAC. The chain couples TRBV12-3 or TRBV12-4 to TRBJ1-2, with D perhaps matching TRBD1 (5 bases). V was shortened by 6 bases and J by 10 bases, with 21 bases between the two germline ends. CDR3 length equals 14 residues.

By proportion, this clonotype is medium-sized. V gene TRBV12-3 or TRBV12-4 combines with J gene TRBJ1-2; maybe TRBD1 (5 bases). The CDR3 covers 12 residues. The V gene lost 4 bases and the J gene lost 4 bases, with 7 bases spanning the gap. The CDR3 coding sequence is TGTGCCAGCAGTTCGGGGACCTATGGCTACACCTTC. Encoded protein: CASSSGTYGYTF.